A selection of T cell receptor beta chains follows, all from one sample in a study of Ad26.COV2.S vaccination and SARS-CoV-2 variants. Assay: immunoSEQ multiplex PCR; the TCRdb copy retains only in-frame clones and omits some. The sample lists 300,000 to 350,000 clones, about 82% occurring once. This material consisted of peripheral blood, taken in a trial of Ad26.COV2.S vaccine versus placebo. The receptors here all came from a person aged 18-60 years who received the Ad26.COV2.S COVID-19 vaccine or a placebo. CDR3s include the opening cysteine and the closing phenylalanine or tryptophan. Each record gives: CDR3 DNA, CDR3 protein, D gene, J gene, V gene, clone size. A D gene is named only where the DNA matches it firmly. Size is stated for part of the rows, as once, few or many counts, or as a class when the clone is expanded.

TGTGCCAGCAGCTTAGGAATTCAGGGGGGGACTAATGAAAAACTGTTTTTT,CASSLGIQGGTNEKLFF,TRBD1,TRBJ1-4,TRBV11-2,.
TGCGCCAGCTCTACCGGGGCCGGGGCCAACGTCCTGACTTTC,CASSTGAGANVLTF,.,TRBJ2-6,TRBV5-1,few
TGTGCCACCTCACTCGGGGGGAATTCACCCCTCCACTTT,CATSLGGNSPLHF,.,TRBJ1-6,TRBV6-4,.
TGTGCCTGGACCCAACAGGGGGATTATGGCTACACCTTC,CAWTQQGDYGYTF,TRBD1,TRBJ1-2,TRBV30,.
TGCGCCAGCAGCCCCGACCCTAGCGGGGGGGCCTCAGATACGCAGTATTTT,CASSPDPSGGASDTQYF,TRBD2,TRBJ2-3,TRBV5-1,.
TGTGCCAGCAGTCGACAGGGGAGCTATGGCTACACCTTC,CASSRQGSYGYTF,TRBD1,TRBJ1-2,TRBV12-3/TRBV12-4,.
TGTGCCAGCAGCTTAGGTGGGACAGGGCAAGAGACCCAGTACTTC,CASSLGGTGQETQYF,TRBD1,TRBJ2-5,TRBV11-3,.
TGTGCCAGTAGGGCAGGGGCTGAAGCTTTCTTT,CASRAGAEAFF,.,TRBJ1-1,TRBV19,.
TGTGCCAGCAGCCCTACCAATGTCCTGGGGGAGACCCAGTACTTC,CASSPTNVLGETQYF,.,TRBJ2-5,TRBV9,.
TGTGCCAGCAGCTTAGAAGTTACCGGGGAGGTTCCCGGGGAGCTGTTTTTT,CASSLEVTGEVPGELFF,.,TRBJ2-2,TRBV7-9,.
TGTGCCAGCATCGACGCTGGGGGAGATACGCAGTATTTT,CASIDAGGDTQYF,.,TRBJ2-3,TRBV11-2,.
TGTGCCAGCAGCTGGCATCGGGAGACCCAGTACTTC,CASSWHRETQYF,.,TRBJ2-5,TRBV7-9,.
TGTGCCACCAGCAGAGATTCGCGGGGGGCTTTCAATGAGCAGTTCTTC,CATSRDSRGAFNEQFF,TRBD2,TRBJ2-1,TRBV15,.
TGTGCCAGCAGCTTTGGAATGAACACTGAAGCTTTCTTT,CASSFGMNTEAFF,.,TRBJ1-1,TRBV7-3,.
TGTGCCAGCAGGAGGTGGACCGGGGAGCTGTTTTTT,CASRRWTGELFF,.,TRBJ2-2,TRBV12-3/TRBV12-4,.
TGTGCCAGCAGCCAAGATTCCGGGGGGCATCGTGAAAAACTGTTTTTT,CASSQDSGGHREKLFF,.,TRBJ1-4,TRBV3-1/TRBV3-2,.
TGTGCCAGCAGCTTAACCATGAGGGGCACTGAAGCTTTCTTT,CASSLTMRGTEAFF,.,TRBJ1-1,TRBV7-3,many
TGTGCCAGCAGCCACGGGGGCCGCAATCAGCCCCAGCATTTT,CASSHGGRNQPQHF,.,TRBJ1-5,TRBV3-1/TRBV3-2,.
TGTGCCTGGAGTAAGGTCACAGCTAATAGCAATCAGCCCCAGCATTTT,CAWSKVTANSNQPQHF,.,TRBJ1-5,TRBV30,.
TGTGCCAGCAAACCGGGACGGGATAATGAAAAACTGTTTTTT,CASKPGRDNEKLFF,.,TRBJ1-4,TRBV9,.